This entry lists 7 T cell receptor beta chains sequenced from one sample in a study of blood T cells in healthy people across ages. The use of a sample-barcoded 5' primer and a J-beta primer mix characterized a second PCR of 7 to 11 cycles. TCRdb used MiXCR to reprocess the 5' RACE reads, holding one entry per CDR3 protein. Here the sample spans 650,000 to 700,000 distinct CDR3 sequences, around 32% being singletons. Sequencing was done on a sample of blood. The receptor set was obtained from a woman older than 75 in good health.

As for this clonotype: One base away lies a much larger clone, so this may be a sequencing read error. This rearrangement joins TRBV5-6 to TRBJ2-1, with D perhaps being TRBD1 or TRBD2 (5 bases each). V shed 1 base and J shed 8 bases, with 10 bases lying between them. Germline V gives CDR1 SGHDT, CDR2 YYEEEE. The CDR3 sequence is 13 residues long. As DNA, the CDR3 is TGTGCCAGCAGCTTGCCGGGGCGGGATGAGCAGTTCTTC. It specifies CASSLPGRDEQFF.

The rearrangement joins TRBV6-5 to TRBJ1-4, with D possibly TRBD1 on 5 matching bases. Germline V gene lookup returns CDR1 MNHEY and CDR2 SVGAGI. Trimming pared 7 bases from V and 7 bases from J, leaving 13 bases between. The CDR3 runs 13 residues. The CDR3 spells CASTGTVGEKLFF. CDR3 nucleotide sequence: TGTGCCAGCACCGGGACCGTTGGTGAAAAACTGTTTTTT.

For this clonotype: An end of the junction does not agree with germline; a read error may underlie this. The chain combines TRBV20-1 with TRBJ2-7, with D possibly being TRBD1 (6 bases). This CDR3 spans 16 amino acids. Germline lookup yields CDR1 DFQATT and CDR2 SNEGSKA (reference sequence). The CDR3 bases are TGCAGTGCTAGAGATATAACAGGGCTTGTAAACAATGAGCGGTACTTC. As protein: CSARDITGLVNNERYF.

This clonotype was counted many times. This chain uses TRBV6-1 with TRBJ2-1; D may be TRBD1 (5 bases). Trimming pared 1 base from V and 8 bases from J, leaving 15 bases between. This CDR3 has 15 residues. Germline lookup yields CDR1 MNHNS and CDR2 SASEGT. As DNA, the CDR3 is TGTGCCAGCAGTGAAGGGACCAGGGATCCCGATGAGCAGTTCTTC. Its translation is CASSEGTRDPDEQFF.

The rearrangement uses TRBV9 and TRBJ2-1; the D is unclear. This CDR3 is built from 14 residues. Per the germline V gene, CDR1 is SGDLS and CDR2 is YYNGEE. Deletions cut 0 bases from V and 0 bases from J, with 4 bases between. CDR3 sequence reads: CASSVANSYNEQFF. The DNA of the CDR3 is TGTGCCAGCAGCGTAGCCAACTCCTACAATGAGCAGTTCTTC.

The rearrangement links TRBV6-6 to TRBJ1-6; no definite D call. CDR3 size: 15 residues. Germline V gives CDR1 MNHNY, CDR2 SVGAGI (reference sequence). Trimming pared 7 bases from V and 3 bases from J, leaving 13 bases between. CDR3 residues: CASTDKQNYNSPLHF. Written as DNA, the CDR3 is TGTGCCAGCACAGATAAACAGAACTATAATTCACCCCTCCACTTT.

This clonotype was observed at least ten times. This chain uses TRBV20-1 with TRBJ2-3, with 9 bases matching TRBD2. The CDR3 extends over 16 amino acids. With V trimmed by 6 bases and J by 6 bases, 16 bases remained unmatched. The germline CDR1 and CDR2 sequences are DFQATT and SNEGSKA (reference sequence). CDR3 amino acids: CSAESRRGGVADTQYF. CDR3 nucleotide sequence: TGCAGTGCCGAAAGTCGGCGGGGGGGCGTAGCGGATACGCAGTATTTT.